This T cell receptor beta chain comes out of a study of cytomegalovirus exposure and HLA in healthy donors. The overall study: Samples from HLA-typed donors yielded approximately 80 million unique TCRs in an early data release. Broader study findings: Most subjects had HLA-A and HLA-B alleles reportedly predicted accurately by TCR beta sequences. Later analysis indicated greater clonal expansion among HLA-associated TCR beta chains than among equally common other chains. It was reported in a later analysis that an Asian-associated ancestry cluster showed fewer N-insertions than the 666-donor mean.

The CDR3 runs 16 residues. Trimming stripped 5 bases from V and 2 bases from J, with 19 bases between. Germline V CDR1 and CDR2: SGHAT, FQDESV (reference sequence). For this clone: Its antigen is as yet unknown.

With 60 Vbeta and 13 Jbeta primers, the PCR was carried out. The protocol was immunoSEQ multiplex PCR, while the TCRdb copy is restricted to in-frame clones and leaves out a portion. The sample carries 150,000 to 200,000 clones, nearly 80% recorded once. The sample consisted of PBMCs. The chain couples TRBV11-1 to TRBJ2-7; D gene uncertain. This receptor was obtained from a man in his fifties or sixties in good health and CMV-seropositive. In nucleotides, the CDR3 is TGTGCCAGCAGCCCCCGATCAACCCACATTACCTACGAGCAGTACTTC. It translates to CASSPRSTHITYEQYF.